Here is one T cell receptor beta chain with its context. This record belongs to a study of OX40 agonist ivuxolimab in advanced cancers. The wider study: Aged roughly 20 to 79 with a mean of approximately 57 years, they were more than 80% male.

The CDR3 runs 15 residues. CDR1 and CDR2 (germline): MNHNS, SASEGT. Trimming shortened V by 10 bases and J by 0 bases, and 17 bases separated the two germline ends. Libraries were prepared by immunoSEQ multiplex PCR; TCRdb keeps only in-frame clonotypes and omits some of them. The table lists approximately 11,000 clones, over 60% of them singletons, with around a fifth in the top ten. The chain employs TRBV6-1 and TRBJ2-3, with D unresolved. The sample here was CD4+ or CD8+ T cells sorted from blood, taken in a trial of the OX40 agonist ivuxolimab. The clonotype was recovered from an adult with an advanced solid tumor such as melanoma, head and neck, liver or kidney cancer. Written as DNA, the CDR3 is TGTGCCACCCTAAAAGGCGGTGCTAGCACAGATACGCAGTATTTT. Protein product: CATLKGGASTDTQYF.